The 25 T cell receptor beta chains below all came from one sample that was sequenced in a study of tumor and adjacent non-tumor tissue in lung cancer (dated by TCRdb to the late 2010s). The library was prepared using multiplex PCR. The sample was run on an Illumina HiSeq 2500. TCRbeta libraries were constructed through three rounds of nested PCR with primers (Table S4) according to protocols adapted from ARM-PCR. In TCRdb, the public reads were trimmed at Q25 with fastp and aligned with MiXCR, with productive beta chains retained. Merged by CDR3 protein, the rows form single entries marked with the most common genes and DNA. The sample yields some 93,000 distinct CDR3 sequences; around 64% were counted once. Together, the top ten hold approximately 16% of the sample. Bulk unsorted tissue served as the source for RNA extraction, and RNA quality was assessed using a NanoDrop ND-1000 and an Agilent 2100.

Sequences were obtained from lung tumor tissue. These receptors all stem from a man in his 60s with non-small cell lung cancer.

Ten or more counts support this clonotype. The chain links TRBV5-1 to TRBJ2-1; D might be TRBD1 (6 bases). V gave up 4 bases and J gave up 5 bases, with 16 bases separating them. This CDR3 spans 15 amino acids. Germline CDR1 and CDR2: SGHRS and YFSETQ. Written as DNA, the CDR3 is TGCGCCAGCAGCCCCGATACAGGGTCCAACAATGAGCAGTTCTTC. It codes for CASSPDTGSNNEQFF.

V and J are TRBV6-1 and TRBJ1-2; TRBD1 matches at 9 bases. From germline, CDR1 is MNHNS and CDR2 SASEGT. The CDR3 length is 14 residues. The CDR3 DNA reads as TGTGACAACAACATGACAGGGGGTGACTATGGCTACACCTTC. Translated: CDNNMTGGDYGYTF.

This chain uses TRBV13 with TRBJ2-1, with 8 nucleotides matching TRBD1. The V gene end was trimmed by 9 bases and the J gene end by 3 bases; junction bases not matched to a gene: 10. The germline CDR1 and CDR2 sequences are PRHDT and FYEKMQ (reference sequence). This CDR3 is 15 amino acids long. The CDR3 bases are TGTGCCAGGCGCCCAGGACAGGGCATCTACAATGAGCAGTTCTTC. This sequence encodes CARRPGQGIYNEQFF.

This clonotype has at least ten counts. The chain has TRBV10-2 and TRBJ1-6; 8 positions match TRBD1. J was trimmed by 9 bases and V by 7 bases; bases with no gene match: 11. The CDR3 contains 15 residues. Germline assignment: CDR1 WSHSY and CDR2 SAAADI. CDR3 in DNA: TGCGCCAGCAAACCAGGACAGGGTTTCGGTTCACCCCTCCACTTT. This translates into CASKPGQGFGSPLHF.

This clonotype was observed a few times. One base away lies a much larger clone, so this may be a sequencing read error. The chain has TRBV2 and TRBJ2-1, with D uncertain. Germline-derived CDR1 and CDR2 are SNHLY and FYNNEI. This CDR3 is built from 11 residues. DNA for the CDR3: TGTGCCAGCATTGAAGGGAATAAGCAGTTCTTC. Encoded protein: CASIEGNKQFF.

This rearrangement joins TRBV4-1 to TRBJ1-5; TRBD1 matches 7 bases. This CDR3 region has 12 residues. Per the germline V gene, CDR1 is MGHRA and CDR2 is YSYEKL. The J segment lost 7 bases and the V segment lost 8 bases, leaving 5 bases of the junction unmatched. CDR3 sequence reads: CASDQGGQPQHF. Here the CDR3 DNA reads TGCGCCAGCGACCAAGGGGGCCAGCCCCAGCATTTT.

This clonotype came up many times. The rearrangement links TRBV2 to TRBJ2-1; D is ambiguous. Germline CDR1 SNHLY, CDR2 FYNNEI. This CDR3 region has 13 residues. V lost 5 bases, J lost 9 bases, and 14 bases lay in between. The CDR3: CASSSSSVGEQFF. The CDR3 region has the DNA TGTGCCAGCAGTAGCTCTTCCGTCGGTGAGCAGTTCTTC.

The chain links TRBV4-1 to TRBJ2-2; D perhaps matches TRBD1 (6 bases). Germline V gene lookup returns CDR1 MGHRA and CDR2 YSYEKL. Trimming pared 0 bases from V and 2 bases from J, leaving 7 bases between. This CDR3 has 15 amino acids. The CDR3 here is CASSQEGHNTGELFF. The CDR3 DNA follows: TGCGCCAGCAGCCAAGAGGGACACAACACCGGGGAGCTGTTTTTT.

A remark on this clonotype: Mismatch with germline at one junction end may stem from a read error. The rearrangement links TRBV12-3 or TRBV12-4 to TRBJ2-1; 10 bases are shared with TRBD1. The CDR3 consists of 16 residues. As DNA, the CDR3 is TGTGCCATCAGTTCCCTAGGGACAGGGGTCTACAATGAGCAGTTCTTC. Its protein product is CAISSLGTGVYNEQFF.

V is TRBV20-1 and J is TRBJ2-1, with D unclear. Germline CDR1 and CDR2: DFQATT and SNEGSKA (reference sequence). The CDR3 contains 12 residues. Trimming cost V 3 bases and J 5 bases, with 8 bases left between them. CDR3 sequence (DNA): TGCAGTGCTAGTTGGCTGGACAATGAGCAGTTCTTC. Translation: CSASWLDNEQFF.

Note on this clonotype: Sequence at one end of the junction differs from germline and may be a read error. This chain joins TRBV6-1 and TRBJ2-5; D may correspond to TRBD1 or TRBD2 (5 bases each). Germline V CDR1 and CDR2: MNHNS, SASEGT. This CDR3 contains 15 residues. CDR3 sequence reads: CASSEWGRYQESRYF. The CDR3 DNA reads TGTGCCAGCAGTGAATGGGGACGGTACCAAGAGTCCCGGTACTTT.

The chain recombines TRBV5-5 with TRBJ2-2, with a tentative D call TRBD2 (6 bases). Germline CDR1 reads SGHKS; CDR2 reads YYEKEE (reference sequence). Trimming shortened V by 6 bases and J by 4 bases, and 19 bases separated the two germline ends. This CDR3 has 16 amino acids. Written as DNA, the CDR3 is TGTGCCAGCATCCATGCGGGATCGATGGGCACCGGGGAGCTGTTTTTT. Amino acid sequence: CASIHAGSMGTGELFF.

The chain is built from TRBV14 and TRBJ1-2; a weak D match, TRBD1 (5 bases). The CDR3 runs to 20 residues. V shed 4 bases and J shed 8 bases, with 35 bases lying between them. Looked up from germline, CDR1 is SGHDN and CDR2 is FVKESK. The CDR3 is CASSRDLGPWVGDSRGGYTF. CDR3 in DNA: TGTGCCAGCAGCCGAGATCTCGGGCCCTGGGTAGGGGATTCAAGAGGGGGCTACACCTTC.

Comments on this clonotype: This clone may be a read error of a much larger clone one base away. The chain carries TRBV5-4 and TRBJ2-5, with no clear D. Germline V lookup: CDR1 SGHNT, CDR2 YYREEE (reference sequence). The CDR3 extends over 14 amino acids. Trimming cost V 0 bases and J 1 base, with 7 bases left between them. Here the CDR3 reads CASSLEIAQETQYF. CDR3 bases: TGTGCCAGCAGCTTGGAAATAGCCCAAGAGACCCAGTACTTC.

About this clonotype itself: This may be a read error: a much more frequent sequence differs by one nucleotide. The chain joins TRBV7-9 to TRBJ2-5; TRBD2 aligns across 11 bases. Germline assignment: CDR1 SEHNR and CDR2 FQNEAQ (reference sequence). There are 15 residues in the CDR3. This CDR3 reads CASSLGLAGGETHYF. Written as DNA, the CDR3 is TGTGCCAGCAGCTTAGGGCTAGCGGGAGGAGAGACCCATTACTTC.

Turning to this clonotype: A much larger clonotype is one base distant, so this may be a read error. V gene TRBV6-2 or TRBV6-3 combines with J gene TRBJ2-3; 13 bases fit TRBD2. This CDR3 is built from 17 residues. V trimming: 6 bases; J trimming: 0 bases; junction bases outside the gene matches: 6. Germline CDR1 MNHEY, CDR2 SVGEGT. The CDR3, as DNA: TGTGCCAGCAGCACTAGCGGGAGGGCCATTAGCACAGATACGCAGTATTTT. This encodes CASSTSGRAISTDTQYF.

About this clonotype: One end of the junction varies from germline; a read error may be responsible. The chain uses TRBV7-9 and TRBJ2-1, with D perhaps matching TRBD2 (7 bases). This CDR3 has 15 residues. Germline CDR1 is SEHNR and CDR2 is FQNEAQ (reference sequence). CDR3 loop: CATIAPGATSNERFF. The DNA of the CDR3 is TGTGCCACCATCGCACCGGGGGCGACTAGCAATGAGCGGTTCTTC. Variable domain in full (rest from reference TRBV7-9 and TRBJ2-1): DTGVSQNPRHKITKRGQNVTFRCDPISEHNRLYWYRQTLGQGPEFLTYFQNEAQLEKSRLLSDRFSAERPKGSFSTLEIQRTEQGDSAMYLCATIAPGATSNERFFGPGTRLTVL.

About this clonotype: A read error may account for a junction end that differs from germline. This sequence joins TRBV11-1 and TRBJ2-2; possible D gene TRBD2, 5 bases. Germline CDR1 SGHAT, CDR2 FQDESV (reference sequence). The length of the CDR3 is 13 residues. CDR3 bases: TGTGTCAGCAGCTCCGGATTGTACGGGGATCTGTTTTTT. Translating gives CVSSSGLYGDLFF.

A remark on this clonotype: The CDR3 does not end in the conserved phenylalanine or tryptophan, so this is likely a read error. The limits of the CDR3 on the DNA are not certain, so only TCRdb's listed CDR3 is given. The chain uses TRBV6-5 and TRBJ2-2; TRBD1 is the table's D call and was not checked against the DNA. The CDR3 has 12 amino acids, counting both end residues. The germline V gene encodes CDR1 MNHEY and CDR2 SVGAGI. This chain's CDR3 is CASIAGAGELYS.

Comment on this clonotype: One junction end disagrees with the germline gene, perhaps due to a read error. The rearrangement uses TRBV4-1 and TRBJ1-5; no clear D. The germline V gene has CDR1 MGHRA and CDR2 YSYEKL. CDR3 length equals 15 residues. The CDR3 coding sequence is TGCTCCAGCAGCCAAGATCCCGTTGCCAATCAGCCCCAGCGTTTT. Its protein is CSSSQDPVANQPQRF.

This clonotype was picked up a small number of times. Just one base apart from a much larger clone, this may be a read error. The chain links TRBV5-6 to TRBJ1-5, with 7 bases identical to TRBD1. J lost 9 bases, V lost 4 bases, and 10 bases had no gene match. This CDR3 region has 14 residues. CDR1 and CDR2 from the germline V gene are SGHDT and YYEEEE. This CDR3 is CASSPRGDSRPQHF. The CDR3 region has the DNA TGTGCCAGCAGCCCACGCGGGGACAGTCGGCCCCAGCATTTT.

On this clonotype: Without the conserved terminal phenylalanine or tryptophan, this CDR3 likely stems from a read error. The chain uses TRBV28 and TRBJ2-7; D is possibly TRBD2 (6 bases). Per the germline V gene, CDR1 is MDHEN and CDR2 is SYDVKM. The ends were cut back, 7 bases at V and 8 bases at J, with 24 bases in the middle. The CDR3 has 15 residues. As DNA, the CDR3 is TGTGCCAGCACCGAATGGGGCGGGATGTCGAGGAAGCAGTACCTC. Translation: CASTEWGGMSRKQYL.

Ten or more counts support this clonotype. The chain's CDR3 is CASSRPGQGFVEQYF. CDR3 coding DNA: TGCGCCAGCAGCCGACCGGGACAGGGGTTCGTCGAGCAGTACTTC. The chain couples TRBV4-1 to TRBJ2-7; TRBD1 matches at 10 bases. This CDR3 has 15 residues. The germline V gene has CDR1 MGHRA and CDR2 YSYEKL. The J segment lost 6 bases and the V segment lost 4 bases, leaving 9 bases of the junction unmatched.

On this clonotype: The conserved final phenylalanine or tryptophan is absent from the CDR3, which likely points to a read error. Because the CDR3's place on the DNA is in doubt, the DNA is left out and the CDR3 is given as listed by TCRdb. The chain uses TRBV6-2 or TRBV6-3 and TRBJ2-1; the table's D call, TRBD1, was not checked against the DNA. Germline assignment: CDR1 MNHEY and CDR2 SVGEGT. A total of 14 residues make up the CDR3, ends included. CDR3 sequence: CASGYLQVSNEQFL.

The chain is built from TRBV20-1 and TRBJ2-1; perhaps TRBD1 as D (6 bases). CDR3 length: 14 residues. V lost 5 bases and J lost 5, with 16 bases in between. The germline gives CDR1 DFQATT, CDR2 SNEGSKA (reference sequence). The CDR3 is CSAPVRDINNEQFF. In DNA form, the CDR3 reads TGCAGTGCTCCCGTCCGGGACATTAACAATGAGCAGTTCTTC.